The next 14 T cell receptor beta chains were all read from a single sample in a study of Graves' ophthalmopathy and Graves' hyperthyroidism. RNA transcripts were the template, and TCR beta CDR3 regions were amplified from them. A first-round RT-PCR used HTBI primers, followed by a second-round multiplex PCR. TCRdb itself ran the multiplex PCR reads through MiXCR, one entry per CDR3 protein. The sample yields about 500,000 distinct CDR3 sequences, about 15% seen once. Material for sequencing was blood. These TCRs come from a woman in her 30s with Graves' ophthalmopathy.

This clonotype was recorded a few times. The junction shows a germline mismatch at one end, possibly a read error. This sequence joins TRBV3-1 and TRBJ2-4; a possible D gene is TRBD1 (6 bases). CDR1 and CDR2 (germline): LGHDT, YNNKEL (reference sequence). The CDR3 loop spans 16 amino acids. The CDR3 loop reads CASSLQGSGSKNIKYF. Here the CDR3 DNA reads TGTGCCAGCAGCCTCCAGGGGAGTGGGTCCAAAAACATTAAGTACTTC. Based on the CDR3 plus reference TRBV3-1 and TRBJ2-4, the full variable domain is DTAVSQTPKYLVTQMGNDKSIKCEQNLGHDTMYWYKQDSKKFLKIMFSYNNKELIINETVPNRFSPKSPDKAHLNLHINSLELGDSAVYFCASSLQGSGSKNIKYFGAGTRLSVL.

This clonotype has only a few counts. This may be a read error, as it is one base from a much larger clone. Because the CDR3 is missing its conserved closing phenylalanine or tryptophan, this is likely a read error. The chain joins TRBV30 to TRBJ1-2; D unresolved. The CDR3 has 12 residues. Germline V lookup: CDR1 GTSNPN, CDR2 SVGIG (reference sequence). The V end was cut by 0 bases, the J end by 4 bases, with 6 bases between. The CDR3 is CAWSVPPYGYTV. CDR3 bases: TGTGCCTGGAGTGTACCCCCCTATGGCTACACCGTC.

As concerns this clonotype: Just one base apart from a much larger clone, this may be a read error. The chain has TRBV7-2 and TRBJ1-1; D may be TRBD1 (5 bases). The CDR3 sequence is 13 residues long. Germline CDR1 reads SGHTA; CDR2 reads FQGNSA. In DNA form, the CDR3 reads TGTGCCAGCAGGACTTACCGGGGCACTGAAGCTTGCTTT. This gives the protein CASRTYRGTEACF.

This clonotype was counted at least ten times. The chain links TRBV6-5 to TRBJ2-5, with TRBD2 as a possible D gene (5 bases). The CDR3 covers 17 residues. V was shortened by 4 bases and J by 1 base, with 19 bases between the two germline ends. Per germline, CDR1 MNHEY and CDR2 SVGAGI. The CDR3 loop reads CASSSGKAIRGQETQYF. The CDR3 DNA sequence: TGTGCCAGCAGTTCGGGTAAAGCGATCCGGGGCCAAGAGACCCAGTACTTC.

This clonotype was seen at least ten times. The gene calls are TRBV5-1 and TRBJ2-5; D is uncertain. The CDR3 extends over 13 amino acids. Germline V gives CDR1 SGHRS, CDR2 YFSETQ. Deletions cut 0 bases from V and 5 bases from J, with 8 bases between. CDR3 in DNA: TGCGCCAGCAGCTTGGACCCTCGCGAGACCCAGTACTTC. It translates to CASSLDPRETQYF.

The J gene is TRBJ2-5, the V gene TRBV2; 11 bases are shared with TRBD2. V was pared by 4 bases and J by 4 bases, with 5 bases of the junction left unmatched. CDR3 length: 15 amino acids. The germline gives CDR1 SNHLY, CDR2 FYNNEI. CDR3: CASSVGTSGTETQYF. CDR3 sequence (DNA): TGTGCCAGCAGTGTTGGGACTAGCGGTACAGAGACCCAGTACTTC.

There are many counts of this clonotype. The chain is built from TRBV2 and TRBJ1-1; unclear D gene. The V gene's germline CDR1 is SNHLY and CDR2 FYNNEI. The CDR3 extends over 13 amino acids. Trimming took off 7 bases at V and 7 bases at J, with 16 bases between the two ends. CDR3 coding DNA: TGTGCCAGCATCTTCGAGTCCCTTGGTGAAGCTTTCTTT. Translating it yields CASIFESLGEAFF. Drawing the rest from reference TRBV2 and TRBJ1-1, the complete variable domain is EPEVTQTPSHQVTQMGQEVILRCVPISNHLYFYWYRQILGQKVEFLVSFYNNEISEKSEIFDDQFSVERPDGSNFTLKIRSTKLEDSAMYFCASIFESLGEAFFGQGTRLTVV.

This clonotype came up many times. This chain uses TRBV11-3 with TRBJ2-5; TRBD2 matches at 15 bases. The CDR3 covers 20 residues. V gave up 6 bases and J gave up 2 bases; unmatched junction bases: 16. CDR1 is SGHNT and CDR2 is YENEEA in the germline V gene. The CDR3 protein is CASSSFGLAGGGPRQETQYF. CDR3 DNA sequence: TGTGCCAGCAGTTCCTTTGGACTAGCGGGGGGGGGTCCTCGGCAAGAGACCCAGTACTTC.

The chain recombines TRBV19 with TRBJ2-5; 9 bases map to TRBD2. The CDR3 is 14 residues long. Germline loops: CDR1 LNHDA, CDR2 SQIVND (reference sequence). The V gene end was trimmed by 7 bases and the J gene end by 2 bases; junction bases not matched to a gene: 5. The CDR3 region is CASNERGAQETQYF. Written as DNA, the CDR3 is TGTGCCAGTAACGAGCGGGGGGCTCAAGAGACCCAGTACTTC.

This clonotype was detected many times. CDR3 loop: CASSPYRGRQGYEQYF. DNA for the CDR3: TGTGCCAGCAGTCCCTATCGCGGACGGCAGGGCTACGAGCAGTACTTC. The chain joins TRBV27 to TRBJ2-7; a weak D match, TRBD1 (5 bases). The CDR3 contains 16 residues. Between the trimmed V and J ends, which lost 5 bases and 3 bases, there was a span of 20 bases. The germline V gene encodes CDR1 MNHEY and CDR2 SMNVEV (reference sequence).

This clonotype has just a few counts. The CDR3 DNA reads TGTGCCAGCAGCTCCTTAGCGGGCCCGCAAGAGACCCAGTACTTC. Protein: CASSSLAGPQETQYF. The chain joins TRBV7-9 to TRBJ2-5; 7 nucleotides match TRBD2. V lost 4 bases and J lost 2; bases outside the gene matches: 7. The CDR3 totals 15 residues. Germline V gives CDR1 SEHNR, CDR2 FQNEAQ (reference sequence).

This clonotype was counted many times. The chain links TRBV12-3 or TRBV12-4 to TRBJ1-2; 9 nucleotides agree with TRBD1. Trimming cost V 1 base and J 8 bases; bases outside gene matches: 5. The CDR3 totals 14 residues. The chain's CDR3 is CASSLDRGQEGYTF. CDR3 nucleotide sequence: TGTGCCAGCAGTTTAGACAGGGGGCAGGAAGGCTACACCTTC.

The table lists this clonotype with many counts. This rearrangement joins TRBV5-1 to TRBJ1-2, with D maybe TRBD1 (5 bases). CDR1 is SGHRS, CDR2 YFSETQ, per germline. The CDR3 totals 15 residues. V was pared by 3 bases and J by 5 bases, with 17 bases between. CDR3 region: CASSSGPQGTYGYTF. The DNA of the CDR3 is TGCGCCAGCAGCTCAGGACCGCAAGGGACGTATGGCTACACCTTC.

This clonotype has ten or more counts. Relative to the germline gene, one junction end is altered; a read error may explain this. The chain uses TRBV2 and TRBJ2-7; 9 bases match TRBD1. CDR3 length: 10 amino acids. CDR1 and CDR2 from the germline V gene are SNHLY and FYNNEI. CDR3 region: CASRGTGSSF. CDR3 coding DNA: TGTGCCAGCCGAGGGACAGGGTCGTCGTTC.